Below, one TCR beta chain is given with its context. The antigen is undetermined. V dropped 3 bases and J dropped 0 bases, with 15 bases sitting between them. CDR3 length equals 16 residues. The germline V gene encodes CDR1 SGHVS and CDR2 FQNEAQ. Sequenced by immunoSEQ multiplex PCR; TCRdb stores in-frame clones only, minus some. The table lists about 4,300 clones, roughly 60% of them singletons. One frozen approximately 500,000-cell aliquot per fraction was sequenced. This sample stems from a study of coeliac disease. Whole-study findings and limits: In active celiac disease, intraepithelial and lamina propria TRB and TRG repertoires were less clonal than controls. According to the authors, this method cannot detect gliadin-specific T cells in an unbiased way.

The V gene is TRBV7-8, the J gene TRBJ2-7, with D perhaps matching TRBD2 (5 bases). Sequenced material: intraepithelial lymphocytes from the gut. This clonotype was obtained from a human donor with active celiac disease. CDR3: CASSFSEEEPSYEQYF. CDR3 DNA sequence: TGTGCCAGCAGCTTTTCGGAGGAAGAACCCTCCTACGAGCAGTACTTC. Filled out from reference TRBV7-8 and TRBJ2-7, the complete variable domain reads GAGVSQSPRYKVAKRGQDVALRCDPISGHVSLFWYQQALGQGPEFLTYFQNEAQLDKSGLPSDRFFAERPEGSVSTLKIQRTQQEDSAVYLCASSFSEEEPSYEQYFGPGTRLTVT.